Following are 25 T cell receptor beta chains from one sample sequenced in a study of blood T cells in healthy people across ages. Primers used in a second PCR of roughly 6 to 11 cycles were a sample-barcoded 5' primer and a J-beta primer mix. TCRdb used MiXCR to reprocess the 5' RACE reads, holding one entry per CDR3 protein. The repertoire holds just under 900,000 distinct CDR3 sequences, with less than 35% as singletons. The specimen was blood. The receptors originated from a woman older than 75 in good health.

The chain couples TRBV18 to TRBJ2-7; TRBD1 matches 8 bases. The CDR3 covers 13 residues. V was pared by 5 bases and J by 5 bases, with 5 bases of the junction left unmatched. CDR1 and CDR2 (germline): KGHSH, LQKENI. CDR3 loop: CASSADRVNEQYF. DNA for the CDR3: TGTGCCAGCTCAGCGGACAGGGTCAACGAGCAGTACTTC. Full variable domain (rest looked up from reference TRBV18 and TRBJ2-7): NAGVMQNPRHLVRRRGQEARLRCSPMKGHSHVYWYRQLPEEGLKFMVYLQKENIIDESGMPKERFSAEFPKEGPSILRIQQVVRGDSAAYFCASSADRVNEQYFGPGTRLTVT.

This chain joins TRBV6-1 and TRBJ1-2; possibly TRBD1 for D (5 bases). Germline V gives CDR1 MNHNS, CDR2 SASEGT. Trimming removed 7 bases at V and 8 bases at J, with 23 bases between. This CDR3 has 15 residues. This CDR3 reads CASKLGLEGREGYTF. The CDR3 DNA follows: TGTGCCAGCAAATTAGGGCTTGAGGGGCGCGAAGGCTACACCTTC.

V is TRBV10-3 and J is TRBJ2-5; D not resolved. Germline CDR1 is ENHRY and CDR2 is SYGVKD. The ends were cut back, 6 bases at V and 11 bases at J, with 19 bases in the middle. CDR3 length equals 13 residues. This chain's CDR3 is CAIRERLLNEQYF. CDR3 DNA: TGTGCCATCAGGGAAAGACTCCTCAATGAGCAGTACTTC.

In its sample, this clonotype was seen a few times. This chain uses TRBV20-1 with TRBJ2-2, with D possibly being TRBD1 (5 bases). This CDR3 contains 16 residues. Germline assignment: CDR1 DFQATT and CDR2 SNEGSKA (reference sequence). Trimming pared 0 bases from V and 1 base from J, leaving 12 bases between. CDR3 loop: CSARDSHTGNTGELFF. The CDR3 DNA sequence: TGCAGTGCTAGAGATTCACACACAGGGAACACCGGGGAGCTGTTTTTT.

Many counts were recorded for this clonotype. The rearrangement links TRBV7-2 to TRBJ2-1, with 9 bases that match TRBD2. Germline lookup yields CDR1 SGHTA and CDR2 FQGNSA. V was clipped by 3 bases and J by 3 bases; unmatched bases: 3. The CDR3 spans 15 residues. CDR3: CASSLAGGIYNEQFF. The CDR3 DNA reads TGTGCCAGCAGCTTGGCGGGGGGGATCTACAATGAGCAGTTCTTC.

This clonotype has at least ten counts. V and J are TRBV7-2 and TRBJ2-3; D remains unclear. The length of the CDR3 is 15 residues. The V gene lost 5 bases and the J gene lost 4 bases, with 16 bases spanning the gap. Germline assignment: CDR1 SGHTA and CDR2 FQGNSA. CDR3 residues: CASSKKGSWADTQYF. The DNA of the CDR3 is TGTGCCAGCAGCAAGAAGGGTAGCTGGGCAGATACGCAGTATTTT.

V and J are TRBV6-1 and TRBJ1-5, with D unresolved. The CDR3 sequence is 15 residues long. Per germline, CDR1 MNHNS and CDR2 SASEGT. The V and J ends lost 8 bases and 0 bases respectively, with 14 bases between them. Here the CDR3 reads CASVPGTYSNQPQHF. DNA of the CDR3: TGTGCCAGCGTACCAGGAACATATAGCAATCAGCCCCAGCATTTT.

This chain links TRBV12-3 or TRBV12-4 with TRBJ1-2; no definite D call. The V and J ends lost 4 bases and 5 bases respectively, with 14 bases between them. This CDR3 has 14 amino acids. The CDR3 spells CASSYAGEGYGYTF. In DNA, the CDR3 is TGTGCCAGCAGTTATGCGGGAGAAGGGTATGGCTACACCTTC.

V usage is TRBV6-2 or TRBV6-3 and J usage is TRBJ1-6; D ambiguous. Germline-derived CDR1 and CDR2 are MNHEY and SVGEGT. Trimming took 2 bases from V and 10 from J, leaving 9 bases between them. The CDR3 totals 13 residues. CDR3 nucleotides: TGTGCCAGCAGTTACCCAACCAACTCACCCCTCCACTTT. Residues: CASSYPTNSPLHF.

This clonotype was observed many times. The V gene is TRBV6-6, the J gene TRBJ1-2, with TRBD1 matching over 12 bases. The CDR3 extends over 16 amino acids. V lost 2 bases, J lost 2 bases, and 3 bases stayed unmatched. The germline CDR1 and CDR2 sequences are MNHNY and SVGAGI (reference sequence). The CDR3 is CASSYPGTGGNYGYTF. CDR3 nucleotide sequence: TGTGCCAGCAGTTACCCCGGGACAGGGGGCAACTATGGCTACACCTTC.

On this clonotype itself: Possible read error: a much larger clone is one base away. The chain links TRBV28 to TRBJ2-1; 9 nucleotides match TRBD1. CDR1 and CDR2 (germline): MDHEN, SYDVKM. The CDR3 runs 12 residues. Here the CDR3 reads CARSWDRAGQFF. The DNA of the CDR3 is TGTGCCCGCAGTTGGGACAGGGCAGGGCAGTTCTTC.

As regards this clonotype: The junction differs from germline at one of its ends, possibly a read error. The genes are TRBV6-1 and TRBJ2-7, with D possibly TRBD1 on 5 matching bases. Germline CDR1 and CDR2: MNHNS and SASEGT. The CDR3 contains 11 residues. The CDR3: CAGSERGEQYF. CDR3 DNA sequence: TGTGCCGGCAGTGAAAGGGGCGAGCAGTACTTC.

This clonotype showed up many times. This chain links TRBV7-9 with TRBJ2-3; TRBD2 is a possible D gene (5 bases). V shed 1 base and J shed 1 base, with 9 bases lying between them. Germline loops: CDR1 SEHNR, CDR2 FQNEAQ (reference sequence). CDR3 length: 15 amino acids. The CDR3 loop is CASSLDTRGTDTQYF. As DNA, the CDR3 is TGTGCCAGCAGCTTAGATACGAGGGGCACAGATACGCAGTATTTT.

This clonotype was detected many times. The chain is built from TRBV28 and TRBJ2-3, with a possible D match to TRBD1 (6 bases). V dropped 6 bases and J dropped 3 bases, with 13 bases sitting between them. This CDR3 has 14 amino acids. Germline loops: CDR1 MDHEN, CDR2 SYDVKM. The CDR3 region is CASRGADGTDTQYF. The CDR3 DNA reads as TGTGCCAGCAGGGGGGCGGACGGAACAGATACGCAGTATTTT.

This clonotype has more than one count but fewer than ten. The CDR3 is CASSQDRRGGGNEQFF. CDR3 coding DNA: TGCGCCAGCAGCCAAGATAGGCGGGGGGGTGGGAATGAGCAGTTCTTC. The chain is built from TRBV4-1 and TRBJ2-1, with 9 positions matching TRBD2. This CDR3 comprises 16 residues. V shed 0 bases, J shed 7 bases, and the junction held 7 bases outside the gene matches. Germline lookup yields CDR1 MGHRA and CDR2 YSYEKL.

This clonotype appeared once. Being one base from a much bigger clone, this may be a read error. The chain joins TRBV6-1 to TRBJ1-2; maybe TRBD1 (5 bases). The CDR3 spans 15 residues. The ends were cut back, 3 bases at V and 8 bases at J, with 19 bases in the middle. Germline values: CDR1 MNHNS, CDR2 SASEGT. The CDR3 coding sequence is TGTGCCAGCAGTGAGTCCGTCCGGAGGGGAGAAGGCTACACCTTC. Translation: CASSESVRRGEGYTF.

J is TRBJ2-7 and V is TRBV20-1; 10 bases align to TRBD1. V was clipped by 5 bases and J by 0 bases; unmatched bases: 7. Germline loops: CDR1 DFQATT, CDR2 SNEGSKA (reference sequence). The CDR3 is made up of 15 amino acids. CDR3 residues: CSASDRGRNSYEQYF. The CDR3 bases are TGCAGTGCTTCCGACAGGGGGCGCAACTCCTACGAGCAGTACTTC.

This clonotype has at least ten counts. The V gene is TRBV7-2, the J gene TRBJ2-3; unclear D gene. Germline assignment: CDR1 SGHTA and CDR2 FQGNSA. V dropped 4 bases and J dropped 1 base, with 9 bases sitting between them. The CDR3 is 14 residues long. The CDR3 nucleotides are TGTGCCAGCAGCTCGTCCCTCCGCACAGATACGCAGTATTTT. It encodes CASSSSLRTDTQYF.

This clonotype was seen repeatedly, ten times or more. The chain recombines TRBV12-3 or TRBV12-4 with TRBJ2-5, with D perhaps being TRBD1 or TRBD2 (5 bases each). Trimming pared 5 bases from V and 7 bases from J, leaving 11 bases between. The CDR3 is 12 amino acids. In DNA form, the CDR3 reads TGTGCCAGCAGTCTGATGGGGGTGACCCAGTACTTC. Protein sequence: CASSLMGVTQYF.

The V call is TRBV20-1, the J call TRBJ2-1; TRBD1 might be the D (5 bases). The V end lost 8 bases, the J end lost 9 bases, and 23 bases lay between the germline ends. Germline-derived CDR1 and CDR2 are DFQATT and SNEGSKA (reference sequence). The CDR3 contains 14 residues. CDR3 loop: CSLDLAGSLGEQFF. In DNA form, the CDR3 reads TGCAGTCTCGATCTGGCAGGGTCGTTGGGTGAGCAGTTCTTC.

This clonotype was recorded a few times. The chain employs TRBV29-1 and TRBJ2-2; D unclear. This CDR3 contains 15 residues. Germline V gene sequence: CDR1 SQVTM, CDR2 ANQGSEA. The V end lost 4 bases, the J end lost 0 bases, and 12 bases lay between the germline ends. The DNA of the CDR3 is TGCAGCGTTGCATTCGGCTCAGCGAACACCGGGGAGCTGTTTTTT. The encoded protein is CSVAFGSANTGELFF.

This clonotype was detected only a few times. The J gene is TRBJ1-4, the V gene TRBV3-1; 10 positions agree with TRBD1. The V gene end was trimmed by 4 bases and the J gene end by 7 bases; junction bases not matched to a gene: 6. The CDR3 consists of 15 residues. Germline lookup yields CDR1 LGHDT and CDR2 YNNKEL (reference sequence). The CDR3 DNA is TGTGCCAGCAGCCGCGGACAGGGGGGCTTTGAAAAACTGTTTTTT. It is translated as CASSRGQGGFEKLFF.

This chain connects TRBV20-1 to TRBJ2-5; 12 nucleotides agree with TRBD1. The CDR3 sequence is 16 residues long. Germline CDR1 is DFQATT and CDR2 is SNEGSKA (reference sequence). After removal of 3 bases from V and 5 bases from J, the junction contained 10 bases not matched to a gene. The CDR3 region is CSASSPGQGARETQYF. CDR3 DNA sequence: TGCAGTGCTAGCAGCCCGGGACAGGGGGCGAGGGAGACCCAGTACTTC.

This clonotype was detected ten times or more. The genes are TRBV9 and TRBJ1-2; 7 bases line up with TRBD1. This CDR3 region has 15 residues. CDR1 and CDR2 from the germline V gene are SGDLS and YYNGEE. The V segment lost 3 bases and the J segment 0 bases; nucleotides outside the gene matches: 5. The CDR3 coding sequence is TGTGCCAGCAGCGATGGGACAGCGTCTAACTATGGCTACACCTTC. Translating it yields CASSDGTASNYGYTF.

This clonotype was seen many times. V gene TRBV7-9 combines with J gene TRBJ1-1; TRBD1 is a possible D gene (5 bases). V lost 3 bases to trimming and J lost 1 base, with 12 bases between them. Per germline, CDR1 SEHNR and CDR2 FQNEAQ (reference sequence). This CDR3 region has 15 residues. Here the CDR3 DNA reads TGTGCCAGCAGCTTTTACGGGGCAACGAACACTGAAGCTTTCTTT. This translates into CASSFYGATNTEAFF.